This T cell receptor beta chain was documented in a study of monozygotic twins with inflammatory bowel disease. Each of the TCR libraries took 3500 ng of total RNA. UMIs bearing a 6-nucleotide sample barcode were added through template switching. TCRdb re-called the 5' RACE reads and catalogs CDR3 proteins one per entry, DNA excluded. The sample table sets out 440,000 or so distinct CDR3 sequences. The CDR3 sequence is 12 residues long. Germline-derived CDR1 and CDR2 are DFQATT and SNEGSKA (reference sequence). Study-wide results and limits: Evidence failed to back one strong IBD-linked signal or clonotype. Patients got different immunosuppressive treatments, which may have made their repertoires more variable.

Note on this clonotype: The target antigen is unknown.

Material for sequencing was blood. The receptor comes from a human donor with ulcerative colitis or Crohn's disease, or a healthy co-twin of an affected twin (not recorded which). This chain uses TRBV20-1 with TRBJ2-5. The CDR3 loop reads CSASEDQETQYF.